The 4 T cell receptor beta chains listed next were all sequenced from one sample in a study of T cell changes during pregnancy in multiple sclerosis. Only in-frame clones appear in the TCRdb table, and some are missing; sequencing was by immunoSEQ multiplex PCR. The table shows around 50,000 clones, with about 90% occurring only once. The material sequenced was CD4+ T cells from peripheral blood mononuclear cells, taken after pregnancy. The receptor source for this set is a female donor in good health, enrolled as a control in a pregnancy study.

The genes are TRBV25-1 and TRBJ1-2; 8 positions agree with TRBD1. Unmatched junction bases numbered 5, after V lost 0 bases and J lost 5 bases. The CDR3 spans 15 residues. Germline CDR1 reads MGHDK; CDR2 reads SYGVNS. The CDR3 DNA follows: TGTGCCAGCAGTGAATATCAGACAGGGGTGTATGGCTACACCTTC. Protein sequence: CASSEYQTGVYGYTF.

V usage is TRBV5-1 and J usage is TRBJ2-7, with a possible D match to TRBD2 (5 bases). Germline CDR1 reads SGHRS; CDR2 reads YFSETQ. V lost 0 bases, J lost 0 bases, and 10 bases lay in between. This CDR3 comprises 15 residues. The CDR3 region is CASSLAAGSSYEQYF. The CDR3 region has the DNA TGCGCCAGCAGCTTGGCCGCGGGTAGCTCCTACGAGCAGTACTTC.

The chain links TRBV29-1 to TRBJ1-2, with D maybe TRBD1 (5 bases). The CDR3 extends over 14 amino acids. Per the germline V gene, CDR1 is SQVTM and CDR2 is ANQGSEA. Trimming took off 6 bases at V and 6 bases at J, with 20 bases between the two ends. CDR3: CSVPLQIRGDGYTF. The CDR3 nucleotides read TGCAGCGTCCCCTTACAGATAAGGGGCGATGGCTACACCTTC. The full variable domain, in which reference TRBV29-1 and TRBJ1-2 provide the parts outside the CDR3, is SAVISQKPSRDICQRGTSLTIQCQVDSQVTMMFWYRQQPGQSLTLIATANQGSEATYESGFVIDKFPISRPNLTFSTLTVSNMSPEDSSIYLCSVPLQIRGDGYTFGSGTRLTVV.

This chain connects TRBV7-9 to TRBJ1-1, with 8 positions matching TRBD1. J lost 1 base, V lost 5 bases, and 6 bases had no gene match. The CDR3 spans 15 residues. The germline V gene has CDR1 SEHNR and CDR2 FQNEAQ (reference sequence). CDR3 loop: CASSQGDRRNTEAFF. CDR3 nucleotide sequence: TGTGCCAGCAGCCAAGGGGACAGGAGGAACACTGAAGCTTTCTTT.